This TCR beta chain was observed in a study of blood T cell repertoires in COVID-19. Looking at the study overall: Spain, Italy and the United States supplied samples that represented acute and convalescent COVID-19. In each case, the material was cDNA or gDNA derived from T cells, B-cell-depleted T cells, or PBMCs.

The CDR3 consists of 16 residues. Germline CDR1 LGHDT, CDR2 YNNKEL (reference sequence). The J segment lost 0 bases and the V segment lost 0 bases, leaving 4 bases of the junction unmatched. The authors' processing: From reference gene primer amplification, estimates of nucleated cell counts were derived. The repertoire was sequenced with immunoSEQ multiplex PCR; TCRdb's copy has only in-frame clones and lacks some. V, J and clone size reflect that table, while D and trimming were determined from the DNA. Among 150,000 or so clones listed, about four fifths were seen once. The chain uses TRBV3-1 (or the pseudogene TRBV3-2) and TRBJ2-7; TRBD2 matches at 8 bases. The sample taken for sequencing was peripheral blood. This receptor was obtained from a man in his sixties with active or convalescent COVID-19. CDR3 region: CASSQETSGSSYEQYF. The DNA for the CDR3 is TGTGCCAGCAGCCAAGAAACTAGCGGAAGCTCCTACGAGCAGTACTTC.